This entry lists 25 T cell receptor beta chains sequenced from one sample in a study of human T cells and chemical hapten exposure. MiXCR, applied by TCRdb to the RACE reads, yields one record per CDR3 protein. Of a few hundred thousand distinct CDR3 sequences in the sample, approximately 5.8% are singletons; the top ten hold about 8.7%. Time point in this sample: pre-sensitization, week 0. Treatment of the sample: therapeutic diphenylcyclopropenone sensitization with weekly scalp DPC. Sequencing was performed on whole blood, taken in connection with sensitization to the hapten diphenylcyclopropenone (DPC). The receptors shown here come from a woman younger than 35 with alopecia areata. Some clones in this sample may be carry-over from other donors' samples.

A remark on this clonotype: Since no conserved phenylalanine or tryptophan closes the CDR3, a read error is the likely cause. The genes are TRBV11-2 and TRBJ2-4; no reliable D call. Germline V gives CDR1 SGHAT, CDR2 FQNNGV. The CDR3 is made up of 20 amino acids. With 5 bases removed from V and 0 bases from J, the gap between germline ends came to 26 bases. CDR3 sequence (DNA): TGTGCCAGCAGCCTACCCCTCGAAGGGCTTTTCGAACTAGCCAAAAACATTCAGTACTTA. Protein: CASSLPLEGLFELAKNIQYL.

In its sample, this clonotype was seen a few times. J is TRBJ2-1 and V is TRBV4-1; D remains ambiguous. Germline CDR1 MGHRA, CDR2 YSYEKL. Trimming took off 0 bases at V and 1 base at J, with 16 bases between the two ends. This CDR3 contains 18 residues. The chain's CDR3 is CASSQEWPDPRSYNEQFF. In DNA, the CDR3 is TGCGCCAGCAGCCAAGAGTGGCCAGACCCTAGATCCTACAATGAGCAGTTCTTC.

The chain links TRBV6-5 to TRBJ2-3; 8 bases align to TRBD2. Trimming removed 5 bases from V and 1 base from J; junction bases left unmatched: 8. CDR1 is MNHEY, CDR2 SVGAGI, per germline. The CDR3 spans 16 residues. CDR3 nucleotides: TGTGCCAGCAGTCAACCTAGCGGGTCCGGCACAGATACGCAGTATTTT. Its translation: CASSQPSGSGTDTQYF.

This clonotype was found a few times. The chain employs TRBV4-1 and TRBJ2-2; D is unclear. Germline loops: CDR1 MGHRA, CDR2 YSYEKL. The CDR3 consists of 14 residues. Between the trimmed V and J ends, which lost 1 base and 6 bases, there was a span of 9 bases. The CDR3 bases are TGCGCCAGCAGCCAAGGGGAAATGTCCGGGGAGCTGTTTTTT. The encoded protein is CASSQGEMSGELFF.

This clonotype was detected only a few times. The V and J genes are TRBV12-3 or TRBV12-4 and TRBJ2-3, with 7 positions matching TRBD1. V was pared by 6 bases and J by 2 bases, with 5 bases of the junction left unmatched. The CDR3 contains 14 residues. The CDR3 region has the DNA TGTGCCAGCAGGAAGGGGGCTAACACAGATACGCAGTATTTT. The encoded protein is CASRKGANTDTQYF.

The chain combines TRBV9 with TRBJ2-7; 9 bases match TRBD2. CDR1 is SGDLS and CDR2 is YYNGEE in the germline V gene. The CDR3 totals 15 residues. The J segment lost 2 bases and the V segment lost 4 bases, leaving 7 bases of the junction unmatched. This CDR3 is CASSPRLAGTYEQYF. CDR3 nucleotide sequence: TGTGCCAGCAGCCCCCGGCTAGCGGGAACCTACGAGCAGTACTTC. The complete variable domain, with remaining parts taken from reference TRBV9 and TRBJ2-7, reads DSGVTQTPKHLITATGQRVTLRCSPRSGDLSVYWYQQSLDQGLQFLIQYYNGEERAKGNILERFSAQQFPDLHSELNLSSLELGDSALYFCASSPRLAGTYEQYFGPGTRLTVT.

This sequence joins TRBV7-9 and TRBJ1-2; 8 nucleotides line up with TRBD1. Germline trimming cut 4 bases from V and 4 bases from J; bases unmatched to any gene: 5. CDR1 SEHNR and CDR2 FQNEAQ come from the germline V gene (reference sequence). This CDR3 is 14 amino acids long. The DNA of the CDR3 is TGTGCCAGCAGCTCGCAACAGGGGGGCTATGGCTACACCTTC. As protein: CASSSQQGGYGYTF.

The sample holds a few counts of this clonotype. The CDR3 here is CASSYEGSSYEQYF. Here the CDR3 DNA reads TGTGCCAGCAGTTACGAGGGAAGCTCCTACGAGCAGTACTTC. V gene TRBV6-6 combines with J gene TRBJ2-7, with D tentatively TRBD2 (5 bases). The CDR3 covers 14 residues. V lost 2 bases to trimming and J lost 0 bases, with 8 bases between them. Germline CDR1 MNHNY, CDR2 SVGAGI (reference sequence).

There are many counts of this clonotype. The chain is built from TRBV9 and TRBJ2-5; possibly TRBD2 for D (6 bases). CDR1 and CDR2 from the germline V gene are SGDLS and YYNGEE. V gave up 4 bases and J gave up 2 bases, with 15 bases separating them. CDR3 length equals 15 residues. In DNA, the CDR3 is TGTGCCAGCAGCCCCGGAGGGTCAGCACAAGAGACCCAGTACTTC. Residues: CASSPGGSAQETQYF.

This clonotype was seen repeatedly, ten times or more. V gene TRBV20-1 combines with J gene TRBJ1-2; D uncertain. The ends were cut back, 0 bases at V and 2 bases at J, with 7 bases in the middle. The germline V gene encodes CDR1 DFQATT and CDR2 SNEGSKA (reference sequence). This CDR3 contains 13 residues. The CDR3 loop is CSAREGQNYGYTF. The CDR3 coding sequence is TGCAGTGCTAGAGAAGGGCAGAACTATGGCTACACCTTC.

In its sample, this clonotype was seen a few times. The chain has TRBV18 and TRBJ1-1; D gene uncertain. The CDR3 is 15 amino acids. Germline V lookup: CDR1 KGHSH, CDR2 LQKENI. Trimming took off 3 bases at V and 2 bases at J, with 13 bases between the two ends. The CDR3 DNA reads as TGTGCCAGCTCACCGTCCCTGAATGCAAACACTGAAGCTTTCTTT. Amino acid sequence: CASSPSLNANTEAFF.

The rearrangement uses TRBV10-3 and TRBJ2-4; D unclear. The ends were cut back, 0 bases at V and 0 bases at J, with 12 bases in the middle. The CDR3 contains 17 residues. Germline loops: CDR1 ENHRY, CDR2 SYGVKD. CDR3 residues: CAISESNHITAKNIQYF. CDR3 in DNA: TGTGCCATCAGTGAGTCGAACCACATCACAGCCAAAAACATTCAGTACTTC.

V usage is TRBV15 and J usage is TRBJ1-5, with unresolved D. V lost 4 bases, J lost 5 bases, and 6 bases lay in between. The CDR3 covers 12 residues. Germline-derived CDR1 and CDR2 are LNHNV and YYDKDF (reference sequence). The CDR3 sequence: CATSIDHQPQHF. Written as DNA, the CDR3 is TGTGCCACCAGCATAGACCATCAGCCCCAGCATTTT.

In this sample, this clonotype turned up many times. This sequence joins TRBV12-3 or TRBV12-4 and TRBJ1-1, with D unresolved. The CDR3 contains 13 residues. V lost 6 bases and J 0 bases, leaving 8 bases between the germline ends. The CDR3 DNA sequence: TGTGCCAGCAGCAACCCATTGAACACTGAAGCTTTCTTT. Translating gives CASSNPLNTEAFF.

The chain joins TRBV6-2 or TRBV6-3 to TRBJ1-1; D possibly corresponds to TRBD1 (6 bases). Trimming removed 2 bases at V and 6 bases at J, with 13 bases between. This CDR3 has 14 amino acids. Germline V gives CDR1 MNHEY, CDR2 SVGEGT. The CDR3 coding sequence is TGTGCCAGCAGTTACCGGGGGGCGTGCTCTGAAGCTTTCTTT. This translates into CASSYRGACSEAFF.

V and J are TRBV9 and TRBJ1-6, with D unresolved. V dropped 0 bases and J dropped 7 bases, with 5 bases sitting between them. This CDR3 has 13 residues. Germline CDR1 reads SGDLS; CDR2 reads YYNGEE. For the CDR3, the DNA is TGTGCCAGCAGCGTAGCTCAAAATTCACCCCTCCACTTT. Amino acids: CASSVAQNSPLHF.

The chain combines TRBV11-2 with TRBJ2-6; D is ambiguous. V lost 5 bases to trimming and J lost 2 bases, with 10 bases between them. The CDR3 is made up of 15 amino acids. The germline V gene has CDR1 SGHAT and CDR2 FQNNGV. Written as DNA, the CDR3 is TGTGCCAGCAGCCAAAACTCAGCTGGGGCCAACGTCCTGACTTTC. Protein sequence: CASSQNSAGANVLTF.

The V call is TRBV5-1, the J call TRBJ1-4, with 7 bases identical to TRBD1. V was pared by 5 bases and J by 2 bases, with 3 bases of the junction left unmatched. Germline V gene data show CDR1 as SGHRS and CDR2 as YFSETQ. CDR3 length: 14 amino acids. CDR3 bases: TGCGCCAGCAGGAGGGACAGTACTAATGAAAAACTGTTTTTT. Amino acids: CASRRDSTNEKLFF.

This clonotype has just a few counts. In nucleotides, the CDR3 is TGTGCCAGCAGCCAAGACCCTAGCTATACGCAGTATTTT. Protein sequence: CASSQDPSYTQYF. This chain uses TRBV14 with TRBJ2-3, with D perhaps TRBD2 (5 bases). Trimming removed 0 bases at V and 7 bases at J, with 8 bases between. The length of the CDR3 is 13 residues. The germline CDR1 and CDR2 sequences are SGHDN and FVKESK.

The chain is built from TRBV7-2 and TRBJ1-6; D ambiguous. V dropped 1 base and J dropped 6 bases, with 13 bases sitting between them. The CDR3 spans 16 residues. The V gene's germline CDR1 is SGHTA and CDR2 FQGNSA. The CDR3 nucleotides are TGTGCCAGCAGCTTAGGGATTAGCACAGCTAATTCACCCCTCCACTTT. Translation gives CASSLGISTANSPLHF.

In this sample, this clonotype turned up a few times. The chain couples TRBV12-3 or TRBV12-4 to TRBJ1-1, with 7 bases identical to TRBD1. The J segment lost 5 bases and the V segment lost 4 bases, leaving 4 bases of the junction unmatched. This CDR3 is built from 13 residues. In DNA, the CDR3 is TGTGCCAGCAGTTGGCAGGGGGGAACTGAAGCTTTCTTT. Its protein product is CASSWQGGTEAFF.

This clonotype was seen at least ten times. This sequence joins TRBV12-3 or TRBV12-4 and TRBJ1-3, with unresolved D. Trimming shortened V by 6 bases and J by 4 bases, and 7 bases separated the two germline ends. The CDR3 spans 12 residues. The CDR3 protein is CASSRSGNTIYF. For the CDR3, the DNA is TGTGCCAGCAGCCGATCCGGAAACACCATATATTTT.

This clonotype was picked up a small number of times. The rearrangement joins TRBV11-2 to TRBJ2-3; 8 bases are a match to TRBD1. CDR1 and CDR2 from the germline V gene are SGHAT and FQNNGV. Trimming removed 5 bases from V and 5 bases from J; junction bases left unmatched: 6. The CDR3 spans 14 residues. The CDR3 reads CASSPQGAKDTQYF. CDR3 coding DNA: TGTGCCAGCAGCCCCCAGGGGGCTAAAGATACGCAGTATTTT.

This clonotype showed up just a few times. The chain combines TRBV7-8 with TRBJ1-4; D may be TRBD1 (5 bases). This CDR3 spans 16 amino acids. The V gene's germline CDR1 is SGHVS and CDR2 FQNEAQ. Trimming shortened V by 3 bases and J by 7 bases, and 18 bases separated the two germline ends. CDR3 in DNA: TGTGCCAGCAGCTTTAGTAGGCTCAGCGGGGGTGAAAAACTGTTTTTT. Its protein product is CASSFSRLSGGEKLFF.

The chain has TRBV10-3 and TRBJ1-1; D is ambiguous. The length of the CDR3 is 11 residues. CDR1 and CDR2 from the germline V gene are ENHRY and SYGVKD. Trimming stripped 5 bases from V and 1 base from J, with 2 bases between. CDR3 sequence: CAISTNTEAFF. As DNA, the CDR3 is TGTGCCATCAGTACGAACACTGAAGCTTTCTTT.